This T cell receptor beta chain was identified in a study of T cell changes during pregnancy in multiple sclerosis. This clone appeared once. This CDR3 is built from 12 residues. V was cut by 4 bases and J by 1 base, with 4 bases left in between. Germline CDR1 is LNHDA and CDR2 is SQIVND (reference sequence). The repertoire was sequenced with immunoSEQ multiplex PCR; TCRdb's copy has only in-frame clones and lacks some. The data hold 40,000 to 50,000 clones, with 90% to 95% observed a single time. The TCR originated in a female donor with multiple sclerosis, enrolled in a pregnancy study. The chain employs TRBV19 and TRBJ1-1; D unresolved. The sample here was CD8+ T cells from peripheral blood mononuclear cells, taken in the third trimester of pregnancy. The CDR3 reads CASSTRNTEAFF. The CDR3 nucleotides read TGTGCCAGTAGTACGAGGAACACTGAAGCTTTCTTT.